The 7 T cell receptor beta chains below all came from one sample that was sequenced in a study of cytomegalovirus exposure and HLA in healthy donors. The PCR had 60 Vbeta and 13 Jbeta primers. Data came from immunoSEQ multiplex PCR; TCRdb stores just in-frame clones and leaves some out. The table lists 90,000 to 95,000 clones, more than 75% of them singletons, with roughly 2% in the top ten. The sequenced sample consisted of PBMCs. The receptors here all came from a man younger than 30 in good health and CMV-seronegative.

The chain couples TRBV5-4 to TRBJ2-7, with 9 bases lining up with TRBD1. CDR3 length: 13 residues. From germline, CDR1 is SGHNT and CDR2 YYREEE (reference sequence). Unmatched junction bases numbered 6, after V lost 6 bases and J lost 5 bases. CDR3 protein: CASTRDRAHEQYF. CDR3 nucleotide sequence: TGTGCCAGCACCCGGGACAGGGCCCACGAGCAGTACTTC.

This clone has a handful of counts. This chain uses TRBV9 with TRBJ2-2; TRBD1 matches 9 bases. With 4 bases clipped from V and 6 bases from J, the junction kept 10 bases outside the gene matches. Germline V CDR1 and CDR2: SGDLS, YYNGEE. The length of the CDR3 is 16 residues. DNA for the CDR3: TGTGCCAGCAGCACACCGGGACAGGGAAAAGCCGGGGAGCTGTTTTTT. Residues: CASSTPGQGKAGELFF.

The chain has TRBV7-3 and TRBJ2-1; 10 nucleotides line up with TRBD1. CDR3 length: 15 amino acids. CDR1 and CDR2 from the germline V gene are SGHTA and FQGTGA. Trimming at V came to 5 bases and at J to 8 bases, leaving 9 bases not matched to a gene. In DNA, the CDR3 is TGTGCCAGCAGCCATTCCGGGACAGGGGCCGATGAGCAGTTCTTC. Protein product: CASSHSGTGADEQFF.

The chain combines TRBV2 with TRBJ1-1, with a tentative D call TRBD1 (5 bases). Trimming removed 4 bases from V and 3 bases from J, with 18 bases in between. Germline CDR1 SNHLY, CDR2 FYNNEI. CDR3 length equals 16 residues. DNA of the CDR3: TGTGCCAGCAGTGTTAGGAGGGGAGGAAGGGACACTGAAGCTTTCTTT. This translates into CASSVRRGGRDTEAFF.

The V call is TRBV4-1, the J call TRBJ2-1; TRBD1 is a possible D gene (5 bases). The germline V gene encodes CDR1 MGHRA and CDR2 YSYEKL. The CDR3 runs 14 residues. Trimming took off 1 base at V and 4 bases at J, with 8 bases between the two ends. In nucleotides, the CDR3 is TGCGCCAGCAGCCAAGGACAGAGATACAATGAGCAGTTCTTC. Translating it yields CASSQGQRYNEQFF.

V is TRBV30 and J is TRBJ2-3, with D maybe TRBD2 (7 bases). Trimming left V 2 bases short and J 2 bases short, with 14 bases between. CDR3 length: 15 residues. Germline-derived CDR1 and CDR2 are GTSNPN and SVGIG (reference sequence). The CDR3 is CAWSIRGAYTDTQYF. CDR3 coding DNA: TGTGCCTGGAGTATTCGGGGGGCTTACACAGATACGCAGTATTTT.

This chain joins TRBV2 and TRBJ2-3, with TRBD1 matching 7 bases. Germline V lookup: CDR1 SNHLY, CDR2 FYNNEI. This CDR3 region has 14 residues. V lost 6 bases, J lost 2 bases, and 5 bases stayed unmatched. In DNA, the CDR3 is TGTGCCAGCAGGGCGACAGGGTACACAGATACGCAGTATTTT. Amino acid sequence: CASRATGYTDTQYF. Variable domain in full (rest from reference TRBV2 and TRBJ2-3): EPEVTQTPSHQVTQMGQEVILRCVPISNHLYFYWYRQILGQKVEFLVSFYNNEISEKSEIFDDQFSVERPDGSNFTLKIRSTKLEDSAMYFCASRATGYTDTQYFGPGTRLTVL.